There are many counts of the clone carrying this T cell receptor beta chain. The antigen is undetermined. The sample comes from a study of blood T cells in healthy people across ages. This CDR3 is built from 16 residues. V shed 4 bases, J shed 3 bases, and the junction held 9 bases outside the gene matches. Germline V gene lookup returns CDR1 SQVTM and CDR2 ANQGSEA. It was with a sample-barcoded 5' primer and a J-beta primer mix that a second PCR of about 6 to 11 cycles was run. TCRdb processed the 5' RACE reads anew with MiXCR; each CDR3 protein has one entry. The sample includes about 930,000 distinct CDR3 sequences, under 35% of them seen just once. Study results and caveats: Age showed a roughly linear inverse relationship with TCR beta diversity per million T cells.

These data also formed part of another study, on T cells of mothers and their children. Per that study: Reads recorded for TCR beta CDR3 numbered over 8 million per mother and roughly 3 million per child. No persistent microchimeric T cell clones were detected.

Sequences were obtained from blood. The receptor was isolated from a woman in her forties in good health. The J gene is TRBJ2-6, the V gene TRBV29-1; the match to TRBD2 covers 7 bases. The CDR3 sequence: CSVVWEGGYGANVLTF. The CDR3 DNA sequence: TGCAGCGTTGTGTGGGAGGGAGGGTATGGGGCCAACGTCCTGACTTTC.